One and the same sample provided the 8 T cell receptor beta chains below, sequenced in a study of Graves' ophthalmopathy and Graves' hyperthyroidism. TCR beta CDR3 regions were amplified from RNA transcripts. An opening RT-PCR round employed HTBI primers and preceded a second-round multiplex PCR. In TCRdb, the multiplex PCR reads were re-called with MiXCR into one record per CDR3 protein. This table has over 650,000 distinct CDR3 sequences, over 40% appearing once. Sequencing was done on a sample of peripheral blood. The receptors shown here come from an adult man with Graves' ophthalmopathy.

The chain couples TRBV10-3 to TRBJ1-4; 10 positions agree with TRBD1. This CDR3 comprises 17 residues. Germline V CDR1 and CDR2: ENHRY, SYGVKD. Unmatched junction bases numbered 8, after V lost 2 bases and J lost 5 bases. The CDR3 DNA is TGTGCCATCAGTGAGCGAACGGGACAGGGGAGGAATGAAAAACTGTTTTTT. Protein product: CAISERTGQGRNEKLFF.

This clonotype was counted a single time. The gene calls are TRBV5-1 and TRBJ1-5; possibly TRBD1 for D (5 bases). Germline V gene lookup returns CDR1 SGHRS and CDR2 YFSETQ. V shed 4 bases and J shed 5 bases, with 19 bases lying between them. This CDR3 comprises 16 residues. CDR3 residues: CASSLTGTGDHQPQHF. The CDR3 DNA reads TGCGCCAGCAGCCTGACCGGGACCGGGGACCATCAGCCCCAGCATTTT.

The chain links TRBV7-9 to TRBJ2-6; 7 nucleotides match TRBD1. Germline loops: CDR1 SEHNR, CDR2 FQNEAQ (reference sequence). The ends lost 7 bases at V and 7 bases at J; junction bases unmatched: 7. The CDR3 is 14 residues long. The CDR3 loop reads CASTPRTGANVLTF. DNA for the CDR3: TGTGCCAGCACCCCTAGGACAGGCGCCAACGTCCTGACTTTC. The full variable domain, completed using reference TRBV7-9 and TRBJ2-6, is DTGVSQNPRHKITKRGQNVTFRCDPISEHNRLYWYRQTLGQGPEFLTYFQNEAQLEKSRLLSDRFSAERPKGSFSTLEIQRTEQGDSAMYLCASTPRTGANVLTFGAGSRLTVL.

J is TRBJ2-1 and V is TRBV15; no clear D gene. CDR3 length equals 13 residues. CDR1 is LNHNV, CDR2 YYDKDF, per germline (reference sequence). The V end was cut by 0 bases, the J end by 9 bases, with 9 bases between. CDR3 protein: CATSRDSRGEQFF. CDR3 DNA: TGTGCCACCAGCAGAGATAGCAGAGGTGAGCAGTTCTTC.

In this sample, this clonotype turned up many times. The J gene is TRBJ2-5, the V gene TRBV7-9; D not certain. CDR1 and CDR2 from the germline V gene are SEHNR and FQNEAQ (reference sequence). Trimming removed 6 bases from V and 5 bases from J, with 13 bases in between. The CDR3 sequence is 13 residues long. The CDR3 sequence: CASSGDRWETQYF. CDR3 bases: TGTGCCAGCAGTGGTGATCGGTGGGAGACCCAGTACTTC. Complete variable domain (other parts from reference TRBV7-9 and TRBJ2-5): DTGVSQNPRHKITKRGQNVTFRCDPISEHNRLYWYRQTLGQGPEFLTYFQNEAQLEKSRLLSDRFSAERPKGSFSTLEIQRTEQGDSAMYLCASSGDRWETQYFGPGTRLLVL.

This clonotype was seen ten or more times. The V call is TRBV7-8, the J call TRBJ2-2; possibly TRBD2 for D (6 bases). Germline V gives CDR1 SGHVS, CDR2 FQNEAQ. CDR3 length: 17 residues. Trimming stripped 5 bases from V and 2 bases from J, with 18 bases between. The CDR3 bases are TGTGCCAGCAGCAGGATCCGCCAGCGGGTTAACACCGGGGAGCTGTTTTTT. Translating gives CASSRIRQRVNTGELFF.

The V call is TRBV2, the J call TRBJ2-7, with D possibly called TRBD1 or TRBD2 (6 bases each). Germline CDR1 and CDR2: SNHLY and FYNNEI. Deletions cut 11 bases from V and 6 bases from J, with 26 bases between. The CDR3 sequence is 15 residues long. CDR3 sequence: CAGKGEVVGGSEQYF. The DNA of the CDR3 is TGTGCCGGGAAAGGGGAGGTGGTCGGGGGCTCCGAGCAGTACTTC.

A word on this clonotype: Relative to the germline gene, one junction end is altered; a read error may explain this. The CDR3 here is CASSLDRVREQDF. The CDR3 DNA reads as TGTGCCAGCAGCTTAGACAGGGTCCGGGAGCAGGACTTC. The chain employs TRBV11-1 and TRBJ2-7; D may match TRBD1 or TRBD2 (6 bases each). This CDR3 spans 13 amino acids. From germline, CDR1 is SGHAT and CDR2 FQDESV (reference sequence). The full variable domain, completed using reference TRBV11-1 and TRBJ2-7, is EAEVAQSPRYKITEKSQAVAFWCDPISGHATLYWYRQILGQGPELLVQFQDESVVDDSQLPKDRFSAERLKGVDSTLKIQPAELGDSAMYLCASSLDRVREQDFGPGTRLTVT.